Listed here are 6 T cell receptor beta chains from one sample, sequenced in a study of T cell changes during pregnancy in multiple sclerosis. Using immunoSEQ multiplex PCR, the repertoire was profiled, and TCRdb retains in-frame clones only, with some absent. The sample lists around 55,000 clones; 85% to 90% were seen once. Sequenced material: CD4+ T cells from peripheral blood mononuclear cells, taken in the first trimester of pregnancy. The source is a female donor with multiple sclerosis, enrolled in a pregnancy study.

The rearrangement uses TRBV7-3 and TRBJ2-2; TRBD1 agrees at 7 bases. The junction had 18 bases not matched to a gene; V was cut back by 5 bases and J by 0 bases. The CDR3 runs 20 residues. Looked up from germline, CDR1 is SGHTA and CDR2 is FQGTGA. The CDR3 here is CASSPLGGWGTDPNTGELFF. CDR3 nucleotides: TGTGCCAGCAGCCCCCTCGGAGGATGGGGGACAGATCCGAACACCGGGGAGCTGTTTTTT.

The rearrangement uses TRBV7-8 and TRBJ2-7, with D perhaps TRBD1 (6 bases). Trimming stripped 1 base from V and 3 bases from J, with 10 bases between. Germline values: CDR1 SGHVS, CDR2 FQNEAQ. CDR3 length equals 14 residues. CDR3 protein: CASSLGYRDYEQYF. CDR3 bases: TGTGCCAGCAGCTTAGGGTACAGGGACTACGAGCAGTACTTC.

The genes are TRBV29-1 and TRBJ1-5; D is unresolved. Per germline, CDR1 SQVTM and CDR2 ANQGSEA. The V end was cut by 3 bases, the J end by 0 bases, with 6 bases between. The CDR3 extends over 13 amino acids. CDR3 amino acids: CSVETSSNQPQHF. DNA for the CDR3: TGCAGCGTTGAGACATCTAGCAATCAGCCCCAGCATTTT.

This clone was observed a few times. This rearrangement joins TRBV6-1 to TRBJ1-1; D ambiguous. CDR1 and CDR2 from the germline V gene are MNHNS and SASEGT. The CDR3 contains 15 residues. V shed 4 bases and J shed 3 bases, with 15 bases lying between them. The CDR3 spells CASSVFHSADTEAFF. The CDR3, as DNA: TGTGCCAGCAGTGTGTTTCATTCGGCGGACACTGAAGCTTTCTTT.

CDR3 bases: TGTGCCAGCAGTTTAGGTGGCCAGCGACCTAACTATGGCTACACCTTC. The encoded protein is CASSLGGQRPNYGYTF. The chain combines TRBV28 with TRBJ1-2, with unresolved D. V was clipped by 2 bases and J by 0 bases, with 13 bases between them. Germline assignment: CDR1 MDHEN and CDR2 SYDVKM. This CDR3 comprises 16 residues.

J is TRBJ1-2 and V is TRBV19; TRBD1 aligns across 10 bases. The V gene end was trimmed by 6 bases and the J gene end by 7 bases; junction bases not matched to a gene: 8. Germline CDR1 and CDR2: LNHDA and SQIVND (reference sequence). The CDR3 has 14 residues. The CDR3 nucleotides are TGTGCCAGTAGACGCTCCGGGACAGGGGTTGGCTACACCTTC. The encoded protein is CASRRSGTGVGYTF.